The rows below give T cell receptor beta chains drawn from one sample of a study of T cell responses to AZD1222 COVID-19 vaccine. The assay was immunoSEQ multiplex PCR, and TCRdb's table has in-frame clones only and misses some. Counted here are approximately 120,000 clones, 92% occurring once; the ten biggest clones make up approximately 1%. Specimen: peripheral blood, collected on day 0 of AZD1222 vaccination. The receptors were gathered from an adult in good health. The CDR3 runs from the conserved cysteine through the conserved F or W. The D gene is left open where the match is weak. Some rows have no size entry. The others give once, few or many, or a class for an expanded clone.

j_call	d_call	v_call	clone_size	cdr3_nt	cdr3_aa
TRBJ1-1	TRBD1	TRBV25-1	.	TGTGCCAGCAGCAGTGACAGGGGATGGGAAGCTTTCTTT	CASSSDRGWEAFF
TRBJ2-3	TRBD2	TRBV30	.	TGTGCCTGGAGGGCGGGACTAGCGGGAGGGCCAGGCACAGATACGCAGTATTTT	CAWRAGLAGGPGTDTQYF
TRBJ1-5	.	TRBV6-5	.	TGTGCCAGCAGTTACGGCCAGGGTAATCAGCCCCAGCATTTT	CASSYGQGNQPQHF
TRBJ2-3	.	TRBV7-8	.	TGTGCCAGCAGCTTAGGGAGCACAGATACGCAGTATTTT	CASSLGSTDTQYF
TRBJ2-3	TRBD2	TRBV19	.	TGTGCCAGTAGTATAGATGGCCGCCTAGCGGGAGAATTGATAGATACGCAGTATTTT	CASSIDGRLAGELIDTQYF
TRBJ1-2	TRBD1	TRBV29-1	.	TGCAGCGTTGGACAGGGGGCTATAAGTGGCTACACCTTC	CSVGQGAISGYTF
TRBJ1-1	.	TRBV5-1	.	TGCGCCAGCAGCTTGGCCCTGGAGTGGAACACTGAAGCTTTCTTT	CASSLALEWNTEAFF
TRBJ2-3	TRBD2	TRBV27	.	TGTGCCAGCAGTAGCCTAGCGGGAACAGATACGCAGTATTTT	CASSSLAGTDTQYF
TRBJ1-1	.	TRBV4-1	once	TGCGCCAGCAGCCAAGACAGGTCATCGTGGACTTTCTTT	CASSQDRSSWTFF
TRBJ2-7	TRBD2	TRBV4-2	few	TGTGCCAGCAGCCAAGATACAGCGGGAGTTAACGAGCAGTACTTC	CASSQDTAGVNEQYF
TRBJ1-6	TRBD1	TRBV7-9	once	TGTGCCAGCAGCCCGGGACAGGGGGCAAATTCACCCCTCCACTTT	CASSPGQGANSPLHF
TRBJ2-1	TRBD1	TRBV29-1	.	TGCAGCGCTGGACAGGCACCCACCTACAATGAGCAGTTCTTC	CSAGQAPTYNEQFF
TRBJ2-7	TRBD2	TRBV28	.	TGTGCCAGCAGTTTATCCGGGACTAGAGCCTACGAGCAGTACTTC	CASSLSGTRAYEQYF
TRBJ1-2	.	TRBV29-1	.	TGCAGCGTTGAAGATCTTCGCCAGGGTCGCGGCTATGGCTACACCTTC	CSVEDLRQGRGYGYTF
TRBJ2-3	TRBD2	TRBV19	.	TGTGCCAGTAGTAGGAACCTGCTAGCGGGAGGTTCAGATACGCAGTATTTT	CASSRNLLAGGSDTQYF
TRBJ2-7	TRBD2	TRBV6-5	.	TGTGCCAGCAGGACTCAAGCGGGAACCTTTGACGAGCAGTACTTC	CASRTQAGTFDEQYF
TRBJ2-2	TRBD1	TRBV24-1	.	TGTGCCACCAGTGAAAACCCGGGACAGGGAAGGACCGGGGAGCTGTTTTTT	CATSENPGQGRTGELFF
TRBJ2-7	TRBD2	TRBV20-1	.	TGCAGTGCTAGTCGCGCGGGAGGCTCCTACGAGCAGTACTTC	CSASRAGGSYEQYF
TRBJ2-1	.	TRBV14	.	TGTGCCAGCAGCCAAAAACGGGAGTATAATTACAATGAGCAGTTCTTC	CASSQKREYNYNEQFF
TRBJ1-5	.	TRBV7-8	.	TGTGCCAGCAGCACGGACGGGACTCGGTTTACTCAGCCCCAGCATTTT	CASSTDGTRFTQPQHF
TRBJ1-5	.	TRBV12-3/TRBV12-4	.	TGTGCCAGCAGTTTGGGGCCAGATCAGCCCCAGCATTTT	CASSLGPDQPQHF
TRBJ2-3	.	TRBV2	.	TGTGCCAGCAGTGTTGGGGCTAGCGGCACAGATACGCAGTATTTT	CASSVGASGTDTQYF
TRBJ1-5	.	TRBV19	.	TGTGCCAGTAGTATCGGTGATTATTATAGCAATCAGCCCCAGCATTTT	CASSIGDYYSNQPQHF
TRBJ1-5	.	TRBV6-5	.	TGTGCCAGCAGTTATGGGAGTAGCAATCAGCCCCAGCATTTT	CASSYGSSNQPQHF
TRBJ1-1	.	TRBV7-3	.	TGTGCCAGCAGTTTTACAGAGAACACTGAAGCTTTCTTT	CASSFTENTEAFF
TRBJ2-5	.	TRBV5-1	.	TGCGCCAGCAGCTTTAGGGGAGAGACCCAGTACTTC	CASSFRGETQYF
TRBJ1-1	TRBD1	TRBV5-1	.	TGCGCCAGCAGCGGGGAACACGGACAGGGGACGACTGAAGCTTTCTTT	CASSGEHGQGTTEAFF
TRBJ1-5	.	TRBV28	.	TGTGCCAGCAGTAGATCGGACAGAAATCAGCCCCAGCATTTT	CASSRSDRNQPQHF
TRBJ2-1	.	TRBV19	.	TGTGCCAGTAGTATCGAGAACTTTGAGCAGTTCTTC	CASSIENFEQFF
TRBJ2-7	TRBD1	TRBV27	.	TGTGCCAGCAGTTTAAGGGACAGGGGAACTTCCGAGCAGTACTTC	CASSLRDRGTSEQYF
TRBJ2-1	TRBD2	TRBV2	.	TGTGCCAGCAGCGATAGGACTAGCGGGAGTGAGCAGTTCTTC	CASSDRTSGSEQFF
TRBJ2-2	TRBD2	TRBV7-8	.	TGTGCCAGCAGCCGAGGGCTAGCGGGATCGGTCGGGGAGCTGTTTTTT	CASSRGLAGSVGELFF
TRBJ2-7	.	TRBV19	.	TGTGCCAGTAGTATAACTGGTCCCGTCTACGAGCAGTACTTC	CASSITGPVYEQYF
TRBJ2-1	.	TRBV6-4	.	TGTGCCAGCAGTGCACAGACACACAATGAGCAGTTCTTC	CASSAQTHNEQFF
TRBJ1-4	TRBD1	TRBV4-1	.	TGCGCCAGCAGCCCAAAGAAGACAGGGGATAATGAAAAACTGTTTTTT	CASSPKKTGDNEKLFF
TRBJ1-6	.	TRBV6-5	.	TGTGCCAGCAGTTTCGACGAAAGGAATTCACCCCTCCACTTT	CASSFDERNSPLHF
TRBJ2-1	.	TRBV15	.	TGTGCCACCAGCAGAGATCTCACGGGGTCCTACAATGAGCAGTTCTTC	CATSRDLTGSYNEQFF
TRBJ1-4	.	TRBV19	.	TGTGCCAGTAGTATGGGACAACATGAAAAACTGTTTTTT	CASSMGQHEKLFF
TRBJ1-4	TRBD1	TRBV19	.	TGTGCCAGTTTGGACAGGGGGCATGAAAAACTGTTTTTT	CASLDRGHEKLFF
TRBJ2-3	.	TRBV3-1/TRBV3-2	.	TGTGCCAGCAGTCCCGGGGCAGATACGCAGTATTTT	CASSPGADTQYF
TRBJ1-3	.	TRBV9	once	TGTGCCAGCAGCGTATCAGGGTCGTCCGGAAACACCATATATTTT	CASSVSGSSGNTIYF
TRBJ2-1	.	TRBV7-9	.	TGTGCCAGCAGCTTTTCCCTGAGAGAGCAGTTCTTC	CASSFSLREQFF
TRBJ1-5	TRBD1	TRBV7-9	.	TGTGCCAGCAGCTTAGGACAGGGGGCAGAAAATCAGCCCCAGCATTTT	CASSLGQGAENQPQHF
TRBJ1-1	.	TRBV6-1	.	TGTGCCAGCAGTGAACACTCGCGGAACACTGAAGCTTTCTTT	CASSEHSRNTEAFF
TRBJ1-5	.	TRBV2	.	TGTGCCAGCAGCAACGACCTGATCGGTCAGCCCCAGCATTTT	CASSNDLIGQPQHF
TRBJ2-7	.	TRBV28	.	TGTGCCAGCAGTTTGGTCAGGGTCTCCTACGAGCAGTACTTC	CASSLVRVSYEQYF
TRBJ1-3	TRBD1	TRBV11-2	.	TGTGCCAGCAGCTCCTGGGACAGGGGACTAGTGTCTGGAAACACCATATATTTT	CASSSWDRGLVSGNTIYF
TRBJ2-5	.	TRBV4-2	.	TGTGCCAGCAGCCAAGATACACGAGCCCTAGAGACCCAGTACTTC	CASSQDTRALETQYF
TRBJ1-1	.	TRBV5-6	.	TGTGCCAGCAGCCTGGGTCTTTGGGGCACTGAAGCTTTCTTT	CASSLGLWGTEAFF
TRBJ2-3	.	TRBV15	.	TGTGCCACCAGGAAAGGTTACACAGATACGCAGTATTTT	CATRKGYTDTQYF
TRBJ2-1	.	TRBV6-4	few	TGTGCCAGCAGTGTCGGGAGTAGCGGCAATGAGCAGTTCTTC	CASSVGSSGNEQFF
TRBJ1-4	.	TRBV3-1/TRBV3-2	.	TGTGCCAGCAGCCTGGACCGGGGAAAACTGTTTTTT	CASSLDRGKLFF
TRBJ2-1	TRBD2	TRBV4-1	.	TGCGCCAGCAGCCAAGGTACTAGCGGGAGTCTTCAGTTCTTC	CASSQGTSGSLQFF
TRBJ2-3	.	TRBV28	.	TGTGCCAGCAGTTTCGCGAGCACAGATACGCAGTATTTT	CASSFASTDTQYF
TRBJ1-5	.	TRBV7-9	.	TGTGCCAGCAGCGGGGGCTCCGGGCAGCCCCAGCATTTT	CASSGGSGQPQHF
TRBJ2-7	.	TRBV4-2	once	TGTGCCAGCAGCCAAGATCGGCTCAGGGTGGGTGAGCAGTACTTC	CASSQDRLRVGEQYF
TRBJ2-7	TRBD2	TRBV19	.	TGTGCCAGTAGTTCTAGCGGGGCCTCCTACGAGCAGTACTTC	CASSSSGASYEQYF
TRBJ2-7	.	TRBV10-1	.	TGCGCCAGCAGGGGCGGGACAAAAGGGCTTACCTACGAGCAGTACTTC	CASRGGTKGLTYEQYF
TRBJ2-7	TRBD1	TRBV28	.	TGTGCCAGTACTCCGGGACAGGGAGGAGAGCAGTACTTC	CASTPGQGGEQYF
TRBJ2-1	.	TRBV19	.	TGTGCCAGTAGTAGTTTCCTGGAGGAGCAGTTCTTC	CASSSFLEEQFF